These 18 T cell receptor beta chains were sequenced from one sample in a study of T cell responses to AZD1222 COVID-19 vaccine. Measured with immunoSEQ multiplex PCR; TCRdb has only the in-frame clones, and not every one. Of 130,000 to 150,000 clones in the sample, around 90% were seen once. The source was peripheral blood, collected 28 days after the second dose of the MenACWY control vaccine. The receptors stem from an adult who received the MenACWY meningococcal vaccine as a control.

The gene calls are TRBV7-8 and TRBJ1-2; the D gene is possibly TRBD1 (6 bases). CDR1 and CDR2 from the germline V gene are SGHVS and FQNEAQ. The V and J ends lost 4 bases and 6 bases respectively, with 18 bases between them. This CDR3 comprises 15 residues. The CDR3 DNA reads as TGTGCCAGCAGCTGGGGGCTAGGGGGTCGTGATGGCTACACCTTC. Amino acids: CASSWGLGGRDGYTF.

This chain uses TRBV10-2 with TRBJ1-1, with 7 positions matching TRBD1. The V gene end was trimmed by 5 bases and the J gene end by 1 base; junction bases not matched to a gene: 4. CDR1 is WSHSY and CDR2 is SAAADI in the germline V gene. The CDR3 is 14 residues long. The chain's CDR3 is CASSQTGSNTEAFF. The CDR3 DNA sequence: TGCGCCAGCAGTCAGACAGGGTCGAACACTGAAGCTTTCTTT.

In DNA form, the CDR3 reads TGTGCCAGCGATGACGGTAACACTGAAGCTTTCTTT. It translates to CASDDGNTEAFF. The chain is built from TRBV5-6 and TRBJ1-1; D is undetermined. This CDR3 is built from 12 residues. The V gene lost 7 bases and the J gene lost 2 bases, with 9 bases spanning the gap. Germline lookup yields CDR1 SGHDT and CDR2 YYEEEE. Full variable domain (missing parts from reference TRBV5-6 and TRBJ1-1): DAGVTQSPTHLIKTRGQQVTLRCSPKSGHDTVSWYQQALGQGPQFIFQYYEEEERQRGNFPDRFSGHQFPNYSSELNVNALLLGDSALYLCASDDGNTEAFFGQGTRLTVV.

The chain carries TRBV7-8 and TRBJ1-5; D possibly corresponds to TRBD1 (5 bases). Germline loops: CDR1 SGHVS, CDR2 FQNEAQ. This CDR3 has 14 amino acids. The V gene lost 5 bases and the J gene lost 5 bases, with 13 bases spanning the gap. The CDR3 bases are TGTGCCAGCAGCCGAGGGGCATTGGATCAGCCCCAGCATTTT. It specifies CASSRGALDQPQHF.

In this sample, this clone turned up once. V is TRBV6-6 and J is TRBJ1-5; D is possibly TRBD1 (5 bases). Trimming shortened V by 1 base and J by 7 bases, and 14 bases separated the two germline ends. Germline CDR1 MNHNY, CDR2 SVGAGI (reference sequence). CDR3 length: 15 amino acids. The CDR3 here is CASSYFGAGRQPQHF. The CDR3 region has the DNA TGTGCCAGCAGTTACTTCGGGGCAGGGAGGCAGCCCCAGCATTTT.

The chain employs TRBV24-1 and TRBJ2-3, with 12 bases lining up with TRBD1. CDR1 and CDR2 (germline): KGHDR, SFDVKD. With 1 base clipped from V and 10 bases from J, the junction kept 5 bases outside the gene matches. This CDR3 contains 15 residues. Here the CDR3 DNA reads TGTGCCACCAGTGATTTCGGCCGGGACAGGGGGCCGCAGTATTTT. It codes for CATSDFGRDRGPQYF.

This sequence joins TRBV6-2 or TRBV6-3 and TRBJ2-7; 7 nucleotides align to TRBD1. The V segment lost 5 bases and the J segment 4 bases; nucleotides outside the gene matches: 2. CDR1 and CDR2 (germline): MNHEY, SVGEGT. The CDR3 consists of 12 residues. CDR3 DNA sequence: TGTGCCAGCAGTGTGGGACAGTACGAGCAGTACTTC. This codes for CASSVGQYEQYF.

CDR3 loop: CASSLQANYGYTF. The CDR3 nucleotides are TGTGCCAGCAGCCTTCAGGCGAACTATGGCTACACCTTC. The rearrangement joins TRBV5-5 to TRBJ1-2; no reliable D call. Trimming removed 4 bases from V and 2 bases from J, with 9 bases in between. CDR1 and CDR2 (germline): SGHKS, YYEKEE (reference sequence). This CDR3 region has 13 residues. Combining the CDR3 with reference TRBV5-5 and TRBJ1-2 gives the whole variable domain DAGVTQSPTHLIKTRGQQVTLRCSPISGHKSVSWYQQVLGQGPQFIFQYYEKEERGRGNFPDRFSARQFPNYSSELNVNALLLGDSALYLCASSLQANYGYTFGSGTRLTVV.

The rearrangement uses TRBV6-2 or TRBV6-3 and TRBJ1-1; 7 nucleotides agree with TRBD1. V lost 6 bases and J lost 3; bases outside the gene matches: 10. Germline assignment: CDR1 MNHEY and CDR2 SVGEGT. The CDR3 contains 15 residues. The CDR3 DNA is TGTGCCAGCAGCCGTCGAGGGGGCACGGACACTGAAGCTTTCTTT. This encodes CASSRRGGTDTEAFF.

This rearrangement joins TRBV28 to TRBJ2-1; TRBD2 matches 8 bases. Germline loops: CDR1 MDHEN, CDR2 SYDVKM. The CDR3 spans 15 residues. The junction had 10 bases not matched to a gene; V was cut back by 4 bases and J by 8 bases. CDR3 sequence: CASSSLRAGVDEQFF. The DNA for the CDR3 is TGTGCCAGCAGTTCCCTCCGAGCGGGAGTAGATGAGCAGTTCTTC.

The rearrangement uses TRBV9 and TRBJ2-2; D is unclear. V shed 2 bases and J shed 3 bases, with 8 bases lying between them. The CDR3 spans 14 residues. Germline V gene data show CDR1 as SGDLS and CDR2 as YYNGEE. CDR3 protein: CASSVDPYTGELFF. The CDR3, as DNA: TGTGCCAGCAGCGTCGACCCCTACACCGGGGAGCTGTTTTTT.

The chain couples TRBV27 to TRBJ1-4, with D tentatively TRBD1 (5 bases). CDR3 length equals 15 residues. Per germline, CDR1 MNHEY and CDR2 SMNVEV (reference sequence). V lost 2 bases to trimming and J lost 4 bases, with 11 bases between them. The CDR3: CASSLLGAFNEKLFF. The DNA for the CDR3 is TGTGCCAGCAGTTTACTTGGGGCGTTTAATGAAAAACTGTTTTTT.

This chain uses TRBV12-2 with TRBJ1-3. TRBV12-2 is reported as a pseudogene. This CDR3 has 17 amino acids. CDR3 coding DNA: TGTGCAAGTCGCTTAGTAGCAGCTCCTATCTCTGGAAACACCATATATTTT. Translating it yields CASRLVAAPISGNTIYF.

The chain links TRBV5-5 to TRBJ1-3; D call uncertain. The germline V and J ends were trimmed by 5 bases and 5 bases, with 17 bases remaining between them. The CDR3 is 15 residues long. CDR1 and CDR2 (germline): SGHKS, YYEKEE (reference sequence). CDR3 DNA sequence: TGTGCCAGCAGTTCACCGGGAGGAACGCGAAACACCATATATTTT. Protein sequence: CASSSPGGTRNTIYF. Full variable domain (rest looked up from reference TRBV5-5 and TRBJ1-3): DAGVTQSPTHLIKTRGQQVTLRCSPISGHKSVSWYQQVLGQGPQFIFQYYEKEERGRGNFPDRFSARQFPNYSSELNVNALLLGDSALYLCASSSPGGTRNTIYFGEGSWLTVV.

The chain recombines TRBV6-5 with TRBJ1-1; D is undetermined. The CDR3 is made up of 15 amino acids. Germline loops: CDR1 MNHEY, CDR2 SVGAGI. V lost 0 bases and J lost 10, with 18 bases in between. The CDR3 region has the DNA TGTGCCAGCAGTTACTCGAATTCGGTGTCGGAGGTAGCTTTCTTT. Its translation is CASSYSNSVSEVAFF.

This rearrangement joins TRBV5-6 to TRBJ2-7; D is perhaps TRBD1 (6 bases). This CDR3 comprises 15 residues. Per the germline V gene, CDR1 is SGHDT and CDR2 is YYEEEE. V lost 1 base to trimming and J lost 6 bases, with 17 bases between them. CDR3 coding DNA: TGTGCCAGCAGCTTGCGGGGCAGGGGTAAAAGCGAGCAGTACTTC. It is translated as CASSLRGRGKSEQYF.

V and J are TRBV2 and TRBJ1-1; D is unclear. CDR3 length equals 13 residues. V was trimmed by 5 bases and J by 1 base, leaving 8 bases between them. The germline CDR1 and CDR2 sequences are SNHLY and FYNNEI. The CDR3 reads CASSPEGNTEAFF. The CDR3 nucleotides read TGTGCCAGCAGTCCCGAGGGGAACACTGAAGCTTTCTTT.

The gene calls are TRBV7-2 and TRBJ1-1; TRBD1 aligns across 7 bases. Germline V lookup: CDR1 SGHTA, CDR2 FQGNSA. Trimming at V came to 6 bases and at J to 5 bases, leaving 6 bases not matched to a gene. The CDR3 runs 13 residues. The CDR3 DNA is TGTGCCAGCAGAGAAGGGGGCTGGACTGAAGCTTTCTTT. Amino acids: CASREGGWTEAFF.